Sequencing of this TCR beta chain was carried out in a study of blood T cell repertoires in COVID-19. Profiling relied on immunoSEQ multiplex PCR, and the TCRdb table lists in-frame clones only, not all of them. The repertoire holds 90,000 to 130,000 clones, roughly 87% seen once, with 4.5% to 5% in the top ten. The CDR3 contains 16 residues. Germline V gene data show CDR1 as MGHRA and CDR2 as YSYEKL. V lost 1 base and J lost 6; bases outside the gene matches: 4. The sequenced sample was peripheral blood. The genes are TRBV4-1 and TRBJ2-2; 11 positions match TRBD2. The clonotype comes from a human donor in a cohort sampled during active COVID-19. The CDR3 DNA reads TGCGCCAGCAGCCAAGTTGGACTAGCGGGTGCCGGGGAGCTGTTTTTT. It translates to CASSQVGLAGAGELFF.